This T cell receptor (beta chain) was sequenced in a study of molecular identifiers for immune sequencing clone quantification. Study-wide context: Replicate RNA from around 20,000 or 100,000 naive CD8 T cells formed five aliquots; four were sequenced.

The sample holds many counts of this clonotype. TCRdb processed the PCR reads anew with MiXCR; each CDR3 protein has one entry. The data contain about 68,000 distinct CDR3 sequences, 18% of them singletons. The sequence came from a human donor in good health. Some libraries in this study had Jurkat cell RNA spiked in. The sample consisted of naive CD8+ T cells from blood, with Jurkat cell RNA spiked in. As to subset: FACS-sorted CD8+CD4-CCR7+CD45RA+ naive T cells.

CDR3 in amino acids: CASSTPWSNSGNTIYF. The CDR3 nucleotides read TGTGCCAGCAGCACACCATGGAGTAACTCTGGAAACACCATATATTTT. This chain connects TRBV7-9 to TRBJ1-3; D gene uncertain. CDR1 is SEHNR and CDR2 is FQNEAQ in the germline V gene (reference sequence). Trimming removed 5 bases from V and 0 bases from J, with 14 bases in between. The CDR3 is made up of 16 amino acids. The full variable domain, rest sourced from reference TRBV7-9 and TRBJ1-3, is DTGVSQNPRHKITKRGQNVTFRCDPISEHNRLYWYRQTLGQGPEFLTYFQNEAQLEKSRLLSDRFSAERPKGSFSTLEIQRTEQGDSAMYLCASSTPWSNSGNTIYFGEGSWLTVV.